This T cell receptor beta chain was retrieved from a study of cytomegalovirus exposure and HLA in healthy donors. A word on this clone: Its antigen is not known.

Germline CDR1 and CDR2: SGDLS and YYNGEE. The CDR3 runs 14 residues. V lost 0 bases and J 8 bases, leaving 11 bases between the germline ends. Primers included in the PCR were 60 Vbeta and 13 Jbeta primers. The table came from immunoSEQ multiplex PCR; TCRdb's copy has only in-frame clones and leaves some out. The sample comprises 100,000 to 150,000 clones, approximately 78% of which are singletons, and approximately 5.6% rests with the top ten. Study-level findings and limits: The authors considered a cluster of highly shared sequence variants likely to be a sequencing artifact. In vitro experiments confirmed that a few CMV-associated chains were specific for CMV antigens. Most TCR sequences proved rare, with some public TCRs found in many donors. Relative to equally common others, HLA-associated TCR beta chains showed greater clonal expansion in a later analysis.

The material sequenced was PBMCs. The source of this sequence is a woman aged 40-49 years in good health and CMV-seropositive. The chain uses TRBV9 and TRBJ2-2; D unresolved. The CDR3 spells CASSVGQGAGELFF. CDR3 nucleotides: TGTGCCAGCAGCGTAGGGCAAGGAGCTGGGGAGCTGTTTTTT. Based on the CDR3 plus reference TRBV9 and TRBJ2-2, the full variable domain is DSGVTQTPKHLITATGQRVTLRCSPRSGDLSVYWYQQSLDQGLQFLIQYYNGEERAKGNILERFSAQQFPDLHSELNLSSLELGDSALYFCASSVGQGAGELFFGEGSRLTVL.